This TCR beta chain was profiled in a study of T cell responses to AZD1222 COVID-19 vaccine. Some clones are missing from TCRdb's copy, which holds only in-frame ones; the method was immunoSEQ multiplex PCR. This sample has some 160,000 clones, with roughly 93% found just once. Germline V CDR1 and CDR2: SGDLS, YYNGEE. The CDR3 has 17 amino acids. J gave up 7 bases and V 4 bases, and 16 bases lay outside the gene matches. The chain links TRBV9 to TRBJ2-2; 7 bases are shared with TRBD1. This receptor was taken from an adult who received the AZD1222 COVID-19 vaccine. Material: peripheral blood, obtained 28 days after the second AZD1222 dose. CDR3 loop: CASSPHLDRVERGELFF. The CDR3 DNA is TGTGCCAGCAGCCCCCACCTTGACAGGGTTGAGCGCGGGGAGCTGTTTTTT.